Detailed here is one TCR beta chain. Antigen unknown. Sequencing used immunoSEQ multiplex PCR; TCRdb keeps in-frame clones, though not all of them. The sample has some 200,000 clones, about 93% seen once; the top ten hold around 1%. This record comes from a study of T cell responses to AZD1222 COVID-19 vaccine. General observations from the study: With two AZD1222 doses given, Spike-specific TCR breadth and depth both rose. Variant regions that are unmutated are reportedly the target of nearly half of spike-specific TCRs.

The CDR3 sequence is 16 residues long. CDR1 is MNHEY, CDR2 SMNVEV, per germline (reference sequence). Trimming at V came to 3 bases and at J to 2 bases, leaving 7 bases not matched to a gene. The analysis combined second doses at about 4 or about 12 weeks. V and J are TRBV27 and TRBJ2-1; 7 bases are a match to TRBD1. The source material was peripheral blood, sampled 28 days after the second AZD1222 dose. The sequence was obtained from an adult who received the AZD1222 COVID-19 vaccine. This CDR3 is CASSLFSGTAYNEQFF. The CDR3 coding sequence is TGTGCCAGCAGTTTGTTCTCCGGGACAGCCTACAATGAGCAGTTCTTC.